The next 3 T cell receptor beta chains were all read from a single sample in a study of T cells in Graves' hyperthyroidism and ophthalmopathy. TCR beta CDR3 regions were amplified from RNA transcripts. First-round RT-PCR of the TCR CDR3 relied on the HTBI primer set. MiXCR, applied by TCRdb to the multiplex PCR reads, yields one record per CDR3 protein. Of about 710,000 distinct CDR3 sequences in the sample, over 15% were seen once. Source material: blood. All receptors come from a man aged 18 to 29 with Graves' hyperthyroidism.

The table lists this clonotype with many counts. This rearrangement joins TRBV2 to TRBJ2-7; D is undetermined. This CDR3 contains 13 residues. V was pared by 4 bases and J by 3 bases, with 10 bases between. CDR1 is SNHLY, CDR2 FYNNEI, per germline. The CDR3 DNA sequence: TGTGCCAGCAGTGTGGTGCGAATCTACGAGCAGTACTTC. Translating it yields CASSVVRIYEQYF.

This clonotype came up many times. The CDR3 DNA reads as TGTGCCTGGAGCGCGCGGAGAACCTACGAGCAGTACTTC. Protein: CAWSARRTYEQYF. The genes are TRBV30 and TRBJ2-7; D not certain. Trimming removed 3 bases at V and 2 bases at J, with 11 bases between. This CDR3 has 13 amino acids. Germline loops: CDR1 GTSNPN, CDR2 SVGIG (reference sequence).

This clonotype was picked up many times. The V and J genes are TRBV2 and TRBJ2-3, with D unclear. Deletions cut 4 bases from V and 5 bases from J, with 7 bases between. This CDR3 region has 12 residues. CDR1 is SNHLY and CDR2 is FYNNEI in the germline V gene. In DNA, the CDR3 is TGTGCCAGCAGTGGGTTGGGAGATACGCAGTATTTT. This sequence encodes CASSGLGDTQYF.